A single sample is the source of the 9 T cell receptor beta chains below, sequenced in a study of cytomegalovirus exposure and HLA in healthy donors. In the PCR, 60 Vbeta and 13 Jbeta primers were used. Sequenced by immunoSEQ multiplex PCR; TCRdb stores in-frame clones only, minus some. The top ten hold less than 20% of the sample, which has 200,000 or so clones, about 74% seen once. Specimen: PBMCs. Source of these receptors: a man between 40 and 49 years old in good health and CMV-seronegative.

The V gene is TRBV10-1, the J gene TRBJ2-5, with 13 bases lining up with TRBD2. The CDR3 has 15 amino acids. Germline loops: CDR1 WNHNN, CDR2 SYGVQD (reference sequence). V was clipped by 8 bases and J by 4 bases; unmatched bases: 7. The CDR3 sequence is CASAELAGGPETQYF. CDR3 bases: TGCGCCAGCGCCGAACTAGCGGGAGGGCCAGAGACCCAGTACTTC.

The CDR3 nucleotides read TGTGCCAGCAGTGCTCGACCTTTAGCGGGGGGCGTTTACAATGAGCAGTTCTTC. This encodes CASSARPLAGGVYNEQFF. The rearrangement links TRBV6-4 to TRBJ2-1; TRBD2 matches at 10 bases. Per germline, CDR1 MRHNA and CDR2 SNTAGT. J lost 4 bases, V lost 4 bases, and 13 bases had no gene match. The CDR3 is 18 residues long.

The chain has TRBV7-9 and TRBJ2-6; 9 bases match TRBD1. CDR1 and CDR2 from the germline V gene are SEHNR and FQNEAQ (reference sequence). This CDR3 spans 17 amino acids. The V segment lost 4 bases and the J segment 2 bases; nucleotides outside the gene matches: 6. The CDR3 sequence is CASSSSGTGPGANVLTF. CDR3 sequence (DNA): TGTGCCAGCAGCTCATCCGGGACAGGGCCTGGGGCCAACGTCCTGACTTTC.

CDR3 sequence reads: CASSLAGAFHHTF. The CDR3 coding sequence is TGTGCCAGCAGCTTGGCAGGGGCCTTCCACCACACCTTC. The chain has TRBV5-4 and TRBJ1-2; the D gene is possibly TRBD1 (6 bases). V was cut by 0 bases and J by 12 bases, with 15 bases left in between. CDR3 length: 13 residues. Germline values: CDR1 SGHNT, CDR2 YYREEE (reference sequence).

The chain joins TRBV28 to TRBJ2-7; 9 bases align to TRBD1. The germline V gene has CDR1 MDHEN and CDR2 SYDVKM. The CDR3 has 13 residues. J lost 7 bases, V lost 3 bases, and 4 bases had no gene match. CDR3 in amino acids: CASSFWTGEEQYF. The CDR3 bases are TGTGCCAGCAGTTTTTGGACAGGGGAGGAGCAGTACTTC.

Only a few counts were recorded for this clone. The chain couples TRBV7-9 to TRBJ1-4; a weak D match, TRBD1 (5 bases). Germline CDR1 is SEHNR and CDR2 is FQNEAQ (reference sequence). The CDR3 is 15 amino acids. Trimming left V 5 bases short and J 4 bases short, with 14 bases between. CDR3 coding DNA: TGTGCCAGCAGCCCCCCCAGGGTTAGTAATGAAAAACTGTTTTTT. Protein sequence: CASSPPRVSNEKLFF.

CDR3 sequence (DNA): TGTGCCATCAGTGTTGGGTGGGGACAGGGAGCAGGGGAGACCCAGTACTTC. Its translation is CAISVGWGQGAGETQYF. The chain couples TRBV10-3 to TRBJ2-5; TRBD1 matches 9 bases. This CDR3 is 17 amino acids long. From germline, CDR1 is ENHRY and CDR2 SYGVKD. V shed 4 bases, J shed 5 bases, and the junction held 14 bases outside the gene matches.

This clone showed up just a few times. This chain uses TRBV9 with TRBJ2-7, with a weak D call TRBD2 (6 bases). In germline, CDR1 is SGDLS, CDR2 YYNGEE. The CDR3 has 15 residues. Trimming removed 4 bases at V and 3 bases at J, with 17 bases between. The CDR3 reads CASSPLEVADYEQYF. CDR3 bases: TGTGCCAGCAGCCCCCTGGAGGTAGCGGACTACGAGCAGTACTTC. Variable domain in full (rest from reference TRBV9 and TRBJ2-7): DSGVTQTPKHLITATGQRVTLRCSPRSGDLSVYWYQQSLDQGLQFLIQYYNGEERAKGNILERFSAQQFPDLHSELNLSSLELGDSALYFCASSPLEVADYEQYFGPGTRLTVT.

The chain is built from TRBV4-1 and TRBJ2-3; D is perhaps TRBD2 (5 bases). This CDR3 contains 16 residues. V was clipped by 0 bases and J by 3 bases, with 13 bases between them. Looked up from germline, CDR1 is MGHRA and CDR2 is YSYEKL. In nucleotides, the CDR3 is TGCGCCAGCAGCCAAGAAGCGGCGTTTGGTACAGATACGCAGTATTTT. Encoded protein: CASSQEAAFGTDTQYF.